At least ten counts were recorded for the clone carrying this TCR beta chain. Its antigen remains unidentified. As for time point: persistent/refractory GD, antithyroid drugs over 5 years with positive TRAb. There was RNA extracted from PBMCs, and the TCR library was made from it. It was American Thyroid Association guidelines that determined Graves' disease diagnosis. An endocrinology department in Xi'an, China, recruited the patients. This entry belongs to a study of regulatory T cells in long-lasting Graves disease. Overall study findings and caveats: Persistent disease showed a preference for TRBV28, TRBJ1-2 and TRBJ2-5. For persistent Graves' patients, TCR diversity was lower than for newly diagnosed ones.

Library construction for TCR beta used iRepertoire HTBI primers and Arm-PCR of CDR3 regions. Each CDR3 protein gets one entry after TCRdb re-called the multiplex PCR reads with MiXCR. Counted here are approximately 350,000 distinct CDR3 sequences, about 23% occurring once; the ten biggest clones make up about 29%. The CDR3 consists of 13 residues. V lost 2 bases and J 7 bases, leaving 11 bases between the germline ends. This sequence was found in a woman aged 40 to 55 with Graves disease. The material sequenced was peripheral blood mononuclear cells (PBMCs), taken when the disease was refractory, from a patient treated with antithyroid drugs. The V gene is TRBV12-3 or TRBV12-4, the J gene TRBJ2-5; D might be TRBD2 (5 bases). The CDR3 DNA reads as TGTGCCAGCAGTTTATACGGGGAGTTGACCCAGTACTTC. This translates into CASSLYGELTQYF.